Reported below is one TCR beta chain. The record originates from a study of T cell changes during pregnancy in multiple sclerosis. Germline values: CDR1 MNHEY, CDR2 SMNVEV (reference sequence). The CDR3 spans 12 residues. The V end was cut by 4 bases, the J end by 7 bases, with 5 bases between. The data were produced by immunoSEQ multiplex PCR, yet TCRdb's version contains in-frame clones alone and is incomplete. This table has about 74,000 clones, roughly 91% appearing once. The chain has TRBV27 and TRBJ1-6; D gene ambiguous. The sequence derives from a female donor with multiple sclerosis, enrolled in a pregnancy study. The specimen was peripheral blood, collected in the third trimester of pregnancy. CDR3 coding DNA: TGTGCCAGCAGTTGGCGGAATTCACCCCTCCACTTT. Translating it yields CASSWRNSPLHF.